The 30 T cell receptor beta chains below were found in one sample sequenced in a study of blood T cell repertoires in COVID-19. Method: immunoSEQ multiplex PCR; TCRdb's copy keeps in-frame clones and lacks some. The table shows approximately 330,000 clones, with 87% occurring only once. The source material was peripheral blood. All receptors come from a man aged 30 to 45 with COVID-19, enrolled during active disease.

The V call is TRBV12-3 or TRBV12-4, the J call TRBJ2-7; 8 bases are a match to TRBD1. With V trimmed by 8 bases and J by 7 bases, 10 bases remained unmatched. The CDR3 is made up of 13 amino acids. The CDR3 spells CASRTGSKGEQYF. CDR3 coding DNA: TGTGCCAGCCGGACAGGGTCAAAAGGGGAGCAGTACTTC.

J is TRBJ1-2 and V is TRBV5-1; TRBD1 matches 8 bases. This CDR3 contains 16 residues. Germline values: CDR1 SGHRS, CDR2 YFSETQ. Losses at the gene ends were 2 bases for V and 5 bases for J; bases not matched to a gene: 11. In nucleotides, the CDR3 is TGCGCCAGCAGCTTTGGACAGGGTCTGGCCCAATATGGCTACACCTTC. It is translated as CASSFGQGLAQYGYTF.

This chain links TRBV11-2 with TRBJ1-1; TRBD1 matches at 9 bases. The CDR3 has 18 amino acids. Germline assignment: CDR1 SGHAT and CDR2 FQNNGV. After removal of 1 base from V and 0 bases from J, the junction contained 9 bases not matched to a gene. Here the CDR3 DNA reads TGTGCCAGCAGCTTAGGGTCCGGGACAGGGAAGTTGAACACTGAAGCTTTCTTT. Translating it yields CASSLGSGTGKLNTEAFF.

This rearrangement joins TRBV5-5 to TRBJ2-1, with D possibly being TRBD1 (6 bases). This CDR3 has 15 amino acids. The germline V gene has CDR1 SGHKS and CDR2 YYEKEE (reference sequence). V was cut by 2 bases and J by 4 bases, with 13 bases left in between. CDR3 bases: TGTGCCAGCAGCTTCTCCGGGACAACGTACAATGAGCAGTTCTTC. The encoded protein is CASSFSGTTYNEQFF.

For the CDR3, the DNA is TGCAGCGTTGAAGGGCTCGCAGACAATGAGCAGTTCTTC. Its protein product is CSVEGLADNEQFF. The chain employs TRBV29-1 and TRBJ2-1; D is unresolved. The CDR3 extends over 13 amino acids. In germline, CDR1 is SQVTM, CDR2 ANQGSEA. Trimming pared 1 base from V and 5 bases from J, leaving 9 bases between.

The CDR3 nucleotides are TGTGCCATCAGTGCTCGACTAGCGGGAGTCGCAGATACGCAGTATTTT. Translated, it gives CAISARLAGVADTQYF. The chain links TRBV10-3 to TRBJ2-3; 12 positions agree with TRBD2. The CDR3 is 16 residues long. The ends lost 4 bases at V and 4 bases at J; junction bases unmatched: 6. Germline V gene data show CDR1 as ENHRY and CDR2 as SYGVKD.

The chain joins TRBV5-1 to TRBJ2-5; possible D gene TRBD1, 6 bases. V lost 5 bases to trimming and J lost 1 base, with 9 bases between them. CDR1 is SGHRS, CDR2 YFSETQ, per germline. The CDR3 consists of 13 residues. The CDR3 DNA sequence: TGCGCCAGCAGAAGGGGGTCCCAAGAGACCCAGTACTTC. It translates to CASRRGSQETQYF.

This sequence joins TRBV5-6 and TRBJ1-2; 8 nucleotides agree with TRBD1. The germline CDR1 and CDR2 sequences are SGHDT and YYEEEE. The length of the CDR3 is 14 residues. V shed 4 bases and J 4 bases; nucleotides not matched to a gene: 6. The CDR3 DNA follows: TGTGCCAGCAGCGAACGGGACAGGATCTATGGCTACACCTTC. It translates to CASSERDRIYGYTF. The complete variable domain, with remaining parts taken from reference TRBV5-6 and TRBJ1-2, reads DAGVTQSPTHLIKTRGQQVTLRCSPKSGHDTVSWYQQALGQGPQFIFQYYEEEERQRGNFPDRFSGHQFPNYSSELNVNALLLGDSALYLCASSERDRIYGYTFGSGTRLTVV.

The chain combines TRBV6-1 with TRBJ2-2; a weak D match, TRBD1 (6 bases). Germline V gene lookup returns CDR1 MNHNS and CDR2 SASEGT. This CDR3 has 15 amino acids. Trimming removed 1 base at V and 5 bases at J, with 11 bases between. The CDR3 sequence: CASSEGQGWTGELFF. In DNA form, the CDR3 reads TGTGCCAGCAGTGAAGGTCAGGGGTGGACCGGGGAGCTGTTTTTT.

The chain carries TRBV5-1 and TRBJ2-1, with TRBD2 identical over 13 bases. This CDR3 has 16 amino acids. The germline V gene encodes CDR1 SGHRS and CDR2 YFSETQ. V lost 0 bases to trimming and J lost 5 bases; unmatched junction nucleotides: 2. CDR3 coding DNA: TGCGCCAGCAGCTTGGCCACTAGCGGGAGGGACAATGAGCAGTTCTTC. Its translation is CASSLATSGRDNEQFF.

The rearrangement links TRBV19 to TRBJ1-2; D perhaps matches TRBD1 (5 bases). The CDR3 contains 16 residues. Germline CDR1 LNHDA, CDR2 SQIVND (reference sequence). V lost 0 bases to trimming and J lost 6 bases, with 17 bases between them. The CDR3 is CASSIEGNRPLHGYTF. CDR3 nucleotides: TGTGCCAGTAGTATAGAGGGGAACAGGCCTTTGCATGGCTACACCTTC. Based on the CDR3 plus reference TRBV19 and TRBJ1-2, the full variable domain is DGGITQSPKYLFRKEGQNVTLSCEQNLNHDAMYWYRQDPGQGLRLIYYSQIVNDFQKGDIAEGYSVSREKKESFPLTVTSAQKNPTAFYLCASSIEGNRPLHGYTFGSGTRLTVV.

CDR3 in amino acids: CASTFGAHYEQYF. In nucleotides, the CDR3 is TGTGCCTCCACCTTCGGAGCCCACTACGAGCAGTACTTC. V and J are TRBV30 and TRBJ2-7; D remains unclear. This CDR3 comprises 13 residues. The V gene lost 7 bases and the J gene lost 3 bases, with 16 bases spanning the gap. Germline values: CDR1 GTSNPN, CDR2 SVGIG (reference sequence).

The chain is built from TRBV13 and TRBJ2-7; TRBD2 might be the D (7 bases). V was clipped by 5 bases and J by 2 bases, with 16 bases between them. Germline V CDR1 and CDR2: PRHDT, FYEKMQ (reference sequence). This CDR3 has 15 amino acids. The DNA for the CDR3 is TGTGCCAGCAGCCCTGGCAGGGGAGGGACCTACGAGCAGTACTTC. Its protein product is CASSPGRGGTYEQYF.

The CDR3 loop reads CASSQDGASHLNTEAFF. The DNA for the CDR3 is TGCGCCAGCAGCCAAGATGGGGCCAGTCACTTGAACACTGAAGCTTTCTTT. J is TRBJ1-1 and V is TRBV4-1; D is perhaps TRBD1 (5 bases). Trimming stripped 0 bases from V and 0 bases from J, with 14 bases between. Germline assignment: CDR1 MGHRA and CDR2 YSYEKL. The CDR3 covers 17 residues.

The J gene is TRBJ1-2, the V gene TRBV9, with D tentatively TRBD1 (5 bases). The CDR3 extends over 15 amino acids. V lost 0 bases and J 4 bases, leaving 13 bases between the germline ends. Germline V gives CDR1 SGDLS, CDR2 YYNGEE. The CDR3 sequence: CASSVGGGAGYGYTF. The CDR3 DNA follows: TGTGCCAGCAGCGTAGGGGGGGGAGCCGGCTATGGCTACACCTTC.

J is TRBJ1-2 and V is TRBV5-4; D gene ambiguous. CDR1 SGHNT and CDR2 YYREEE come from the germline V gene (reference sequence). V lost 0 bases, J lost 4 bases, and 13 bases lay in between. The CDR3 extends over 15 amino acids. The DNA for the CDR3 is TGTGCCAGCAGCTTGGCCGAGACAATGGGCTATGGCTACACCTTC. Encoded protein: CASSLAETMGYGYTF.

The genes are TRBV27 and TRBJ1-1; 7 nucleotides line up with TRBD1. Germline CDR1 reads MNHEY; CDR2 reads SMNVEV (reference sequence). CDR3 length: 14 amino acids. After removal of 0 bases from V and 12 bases from J, the junction contained 10 bases not matched to a gene. The CDR3 DNA follows: TGTGCCAGCAGTTTATCTCGACAGGGATTCGAAACTTTCTTT. Residues: CASSLSRQGFETFF.

CDR3 region: CASSRRSQAETQYF. DNA of the CDR3: TGTGCCAGCAGCCGCAGAAGCCAAGCGGAGACCCAGTACTTC. J is TRBJ2-5 and V is TRBV11-2; D not resolved. Germline assignment: CDR1 SGHAT and CDR2 FQNNGV. V was cut by 5 bases and J by 5 bases, with 15 bases left in between. The CDR3 loop spans 14 amino acids.

This chain connects TRBV28 to TRBJ1-4; D uncertain. The CDR3 loop spans 16 amino acids. V lost 5 bases and J lost 0, with 13 bases in between. The germline CDR1 and CDR2 sequences are MDHEN and SYDVKM. CDR3 sequence reads: CASSPPLYSTNEKLFF. The CDR3 region has the DNA TGTGCCAGCAGTCCCCCCCTATACTCAACTAATGAAAAACTGTTTTTT.

The rearrangement uses TRBV19 and TRBJ2-6, with D tentatively TRBD1 (5 bases). Trimming shortened V by 3 bases and J by 1 base, and 10 bases separated the two germline ends. The CDR3 consists of 16 residues. CDR1 is LNHDA, CDR2 SQIVND, per germline (reference sequence). CDR3 DNA sequence: TGTGCCAGTAGTATGGGGCTGGCATCTGGGGCCAACGTCCTGACTTTC. Protein: CASSMGLASGANVLTF.

The chain combines TRBV7-2 with TRBJ1-1; perhaps TRBD1 as D (5 bases). Per the germline V gene, CDR1 is SGHTA and CDR2 is FQGNSA. The CDR3 sequence is 14 residues long. Trimming took 4 bases from V and 0 from J, leaving 9 bases between them. As DNA, the CDR3 is TGTGCCAGCAGCTCAGACAGCATGAACACTGAAGCTTTCTTT. Translation: CASSSDSMNTEAFF. The full variable domain, in which reference TRBV7-2 and TRBJ1-1 provide the parts outside the CDR3, is GAGVSQSPSNKVTEKGKDVELRCDPISGHTALYWYRQSLGQGLEFLIYFQGNSAPDKSGLPSDRFSAERTGGSVSTLTIQRTQQEDSAVYLCASSSDSMNTEAFFGQGTRLTVV.

This rearrangement joins TRBV6-2 or TRBV6-3 to TRBJ1-2, with 7 bases matching TRBD1. Germline V gene lookup returns CDR1 MNHEY and CDR2 SVGEGT. This CDR3 comprises 15 residues. Germline trimming cut 6 bases from V and 4 bases from J; bases unmatched to any gene: 11. The CDR3 region has the DNA TGTGCCAGCAGCCGACCTGGGGACAGCTTCTATGGCTACACCTTC. This codes for CASSRPGDSFYGYTF.

This clone was picked up one time. This sequence joins TRBV28 and TRBJ1-2; the D is unclear. The ends were cut back, 3 bases at V and 6 bases at J, with 17 bases in the middle. The CDR3 extends over 15 amino acids. Germline CDR1 reads MDHEN; CDR2 reads SYDVKM. The CDR3, as DNA: TGTGCCAGCAGTTTCCACGGGTCTGTTCCTAATGGCTACACCTTC. Its translation is CASSFHGSVPNGYTF.

This chain connects TRBV29-1 to TRBJ1-2, with TRBD1 matching over 8 bases. The germline V gene has CDR1 SQVTM and CDR2 ANQGSEA. J was trimmed by 2 bases and V by 5 bases; bases with no gene match: 7. The CDR3 contains 14 residues. The chain's CDR3 is CSVWGQDQNYGYTF. CDR3 in DNA: TGCAGCGTTTGGGGACAGGACCAGAACTATGGCTACACCTTC.

This rearrangement joins TRBV10-3 to TRBJ2-7; D is perhaps TRBD2 (5 bases). V gave up 6 bases and J gave up 4 bases, with 13 bases separating them. The CDR3 runs to 13 residues. Germline V lookup: CDR1 ENHRY, CDR2 SYGVKD. The CDR3 DNA is TGTGCCATCAGACGGGATGATGCGTACGAGCAGTACTTC. The encoded protein is CAIRRDDAYEQYF.

The chain recombines TRBV19 with TRBJ1-5; D gene unclear. The CDR3 contains 16 residues. Germline lookup yields CDR1 LNHDA and CDR2 SQIVND (reference sequence). Trimming left V 9 bases short and J 0 bases short, with 18 bases between. CDR3 region: CASRQGSLNSNQPQHF. CDR3 sequence (DNA): TGTGCCAGCAGACAAGGGAGTCTCAATAGCAATCAGCCCCAGCATTTT. Drawing the rest from reference TRBV19 and TRBJ1-5, the complete variable domain is DGGITQSPKYLFRKEGQNVTLSCEQNLNHDAMYWYRQDPGQGLRLIYYSQIVNDFQKGDIAEGYSVSREKKESFPLTVTSAQKNPTAFYLCASRQGSLNSNQPQHFGDGTRLSIL.

The chain employs TRBV27 and TRBJ2-7; TRBD1 agrees at 9 bases. This CDR3 is 15 amino acids long. V shed 6 bases, J shed 5 bases, and the junction held 11 bases outside the gene matches. From germline, CDR1 is MNHEY and CDR2 SMNVEV (reference sequence). The DNA for the CDR3 is TGTGCCAGCAGCGGACCGGGACAGGGTCGGGACGAGCAGTACTTC. It translates to CASSGPGQGRDEQYF.

The rearrangement uses TRBV5-4 and TRBJ2-3, with TRBD2 identical over 16 bases. J lost 5 bases, V lost 4 bases, and 7 bases had no gene match. The CDR3 loop spans 17 amino acids. The germline gives CDR1 SGHNT, CDR2 YYREEE (reference sequence). This CDR3 is CASSLGLAGGPRDTQYF. CDR3 nucleotides: TGTGCCAGCAGCCTGGGACTAGCGGGAGGGCCGAGAGATACGCAGTATTTT.

This clone is a singleton in its sample. This sequence joins TRBV7-9 and TRBJ1-4; weak D call: TRBD1 (6 bases). CDR1 is SEHNR and CDR2 is FQNEAQ in the germline V gene (reference sequence). V was shortened by 6 bases and J by 7 bases, with 21 bases between the two germline ends. The CDR3 covers 16 residues. The CDR3 DNA follows: TGTGCCAGCAGACCTACACCACAGGGTTATGGTGAAAAACTGTTTTTT. This codes for CASRPTPQGYGEKLFF.

The chain uses TRBV4-1 and TRBJ2-5; TRBD2 matches at 9 bases. V was clipped by 2 bases and J by 5 bases; unmatched bases: 15. Looked up from germline, CDR1 is MGHRA and CDR2 is YSYEKL. The CDR3 length is 18 residues. The CDR3 sequence: CASSQIVWLGSGRETQYF. In DNA, the CDR3 is TGCGCCAGCAGCCAAATCGTTTGGTTAGGAAGCGGGAGGGAGACCCAGTACTTC.